This is a list of T cell receptor beta chains from one sample in a study of Ad26.COV2.S vaccination and SARS-CoV-2 variants. Clones were sequenced by immunoSEQ multiplex PCR, and TCRdb holds only the in-frame ones, with some missing. The sample carries 440,000 or so clones, about 92% recorded once. The sequenced sample was peripheral blood, obtained in a trial of Ad26.COV2.S vaccine versus placebo. These receptors were taken from a person between 18 and 65 years old who received the Ad26.COV2.S COVID-19 vaccine or a placebo. CDR3s include the opening cysteine and the closing phenylalanine or tryptophan. Fields, in order: V gene, J gene, clone size, D gene, CDR3 DNA, CDR3 protein. A D gene is named only where the DNA matches it firmly. Not every row has a clone size; where given, it reads once, few, many or a size class.

V: TRBV12-3/TRBV12-4; J: TRBJ2-1; size: -; D: -; DNA: TGTGCCAGCAGCCCGGACGAAGGGCAGTTCTTC; CDR3: CASSPDEGQFF
V: TRBV9; J: TRBJ1-1; size: -; D: -; DNA: TGTGCCAGCAGCCCTGGGGCAGGTCGTATGACTTTCTTT; CDR3: CASSPGAGRMTFF
V: TRBV3-1/TRBV3-2; J: TRBJ2-5; size: -; D: TRBD2; DNA: TGTGCCAGCAGCCTCGCGACTAGCGGGAGGTCGGAGACCCAGTACTTC; CDR3: CASSLATSGRSETQYF
V: TRBV4-3; J: TRBJ2-3; size: -; D: -; DNA: TGCGCCAGCAGCCAAGATGGGGGGACAGCCACAGATACGCAGTATTTT; CDR3: CASSQDGGTATDTQYF
V: TRBV7-2; J: TRBJ2-5; size: -; D: -; DNA: TGTGCCAGCAGCCTTACGAGGGAGACCCAGTACTTC; CDR3: CASSLTRETQYF
V: TRBV12-3/TRBV12-4; J: TRBJ2-7; size: once; D: -; DNA: TGTGCCAGCAGTACTCTGACTCTCCCAGAGCAGTACTTC; CDR3: CASSTLTLPEQYF
V: TRBV18; J: TRBJ2-1; size: -; D: TRBD2; DNA: TGTGCCAGCTCACCACTGTCTAGCGGGAACTACAATGAGCAGTTCTTC; CDR3: CASSPLSSGNYNEQFF
V: TRBV6-6; J: TRBJ1-2; size: -; D: -; DNA: TGTGCCAGCAGTCTAACCAAACAGGGTCTGGAGTTTACCTATGGCTACACCTTC; CDR3: CASSLTKQGLEFTYGYTF
V: TRBV12-3/TRBV12-4; J: TRBJ1-5; size: -; D: -; DNA: TGTGCCAGCAGTTTGGCAGGTTCTCAGCCCCAGCATTTT; CDR3: CASSLAGSQPQHF
V: TRBV20-1; J: TRBJ2-7; size: -; D: -; DNA: TGCAGTGCTAGCCGGAGCTACGAGCAGTACTTC; CDR3: CSASRSYEQYF
V: TRBV5-1; J: TRBJ1-1; size: -; D: -; DNA: TGCGCCAGCAGCTTGGCCAGCCCAGGGACTGAAGCTTTCTTT; CDR3: CASSLASPGTEAFF
V: TRBV12-3/TRBV12-4; J: TRBJ2-7; size: -; D: TRBD1; DNA: TGTGCCAGCAGGGGGACAGGAGTCGAGCAGTACTTC; CDR3: CASRGTGVEQYF
V: TRBV15; J: TRBJ2-1; size: -; D: TRBD2; DNA: TGTGCCACCAGCTCCCGGACTAGCGGGAGTATCAATGAGCAGTTCTTC; CDR3: CATSSRTSGSINEQFF
V: TRBV28; J: TRBJ2-7; size: few; D: -; DNA: TGTGCCAGCAGCCCCCCGGACTCCTACGAGCAGTACTTC; CDR3: CASSPPDSYEQYF
V: TRBV7-6; J: TRBJ2-7; size: -; D: -; DNA: TGTGCCAGCAGCCTTTCTGGGGGCACTTACGAGCAGTACTTC; CDR3: CASSLSGGTYEQYF
V: TRBV2; J: TRBJ1-5; size: -; D: TRBD1; DNA: TGTGCCAGCAGTCCCGGGGGGACAGATAGCAATCAGCCCCAGCATTTT; CDR3: CASSPGGTDSNQPQHF
V: TRBV9; J: TRBJ1-3; size: few; D: TRBD1; DNA: TGTGCCAGCAGCGGAGGGACAGGAAACTCTGGAAACACCATATATTTT; CDR3: CASSGGTGNSGNTIYF
V: TRBV27; J: TRBJ2-5; size: -; D: TRBD1; DNA: TGTGCCAGCAGTTTACAAGGGGGCACGGAGACCCAGTACTTC; CDR3: CASSLQGGTETQYF
V: TRBV5-1; J: TRBJ2-7; size: once; D: -; DNA: TGCGCCAGCAGCTTAGATGCCTACGAGCAGTACTTC; CDR3: CASSLDAYEQYF
V: TRBV4-1; J: TRBJ1-1; size: -; D: -; DNA: TGCGCCAGCAGCCAAGGGGGGGGGAACACTGAAGCTTTCTTT; CDR3: CASSQGGGNTEAFF
V: TRBV20-1; J: TRBJ2-7; size: -; D: -; DNA: TGCAGTGCTAGTTGGACAGACTACGAGCAGTACTTC; CDR3: CSASWTDYEQYF
V: TRBV5-5; J: TRBJ1-5; size: -; D: TRBD1; DNA: TGTGCCAGCAGCGCACAGGGGGGAGGCAATCAGCCCCAGCATTTT; CDR3: CASSAQGGGNQPQHF
V: TRBV6-2/TRBV6-3; J: TRBJ2-3; size: -; D: -; DNA: TGTGCCAGCAGTTACGGAGGCGGCACAGATACGCAGTATTTT; CDR3: CASSYGGGTDTQYF
V: TRBV28; J: TRBJ2-3; size: -; D: -; DNA: TGTGCCAGCAGTTTGCGACTCGACTTAGATACGCAGTATTTT; CDR3: CASSLRLDLDTQYF
V: TRBV6-5; J: TRBJ2-2; size: few; D: TRBD2; DNA: TGTGCCAGCAGCACTAGCGTTGCGAACACCGGGGAGCTGTTTTTT; CDR3: CASSTSVANTGELFF
V: TRBV10-3; J: TRBJ2-7; size: -; D: -; DNA: TGTGCCATCTGGGACGGCCGTAGCTCCTACGAGCAGTACTTC; CDR3: CAIWDGRSSYEQYF
V: TRBV9; J: TRBJ1-2; size: -; D: -; DNA: TGTGCCAGCAGCGGACGGGAGTCACGGGGCGACTATGGCTACACCTTC; CDR3: CASSGRESRGDYGYTF
V: TRBV18; J: TRBJ1-2; size: -; D: TRBD1; DNA: TGTGCCAGCTCACCCGGGTATAGAAAGACAGGGAGCATCTATGGCTACACCTTC; CDR3: CASSPGYRKTGSIYGYTF
V: TRBV19; J: TRBJ2-2; size: -; D: -; DNA: TGTGCCAGTAGTATAGAGGGCCGCGGCACCGGGGAGCTGTTTTTT; CDR3: CASSIEGRGTGELFF
V: TRBV5-5; J: TRBJ1-4; size: -; D: -; DNA: TGTGCCAGCAGCTTAGGAGTAGGTGAAAAACTGTTTTTT; CDR3: CASSLGVGEKLFF
V: TRBV3-1/TRBV3-2; J: TRBJ2-3; size: -; D: -; DNA: TGTGCCAGCAGCTTATATGACGATACGCAGTATTTT; CDR3: CASSLYDDTQYF
V: TRBV2; J: TRBJ2-7; size: -; D: -; DNA: TGTGCCAGCAGTGAGGTTGGGAGCTCCTACTCCTACGAGCAGTACTTC; CDR3: CASSEVGSSYSYEQYF
V: TRBV28; J: TRBJ2-1; size: -; D: TRBD2; DNA: TGTGCCAGCAGTTTGACTAGCCCAAATGAGCAGTTCTTC; CDR3: CASSLTSPNEQFF
V: TRBV6-5; J: TRBJ2-3; size: -; D: -; DNA: TGTGCCAGCGGACGTGGGGGTAGCACAGATACGCAGTATTTT; CDR3: CASGRGGSTDTQYF
V: TRBV5-4; J: TRBJ1-5; size: few; D: TRBD1; DNA: TGTGCCAGCAGCGCCGGCGGGACAGGCGTTAATCAGCCCCAGCATTTT; CDR3: CASSAGGTGVNQPQHF
V: TRBV7-6; J: TRBJ2-3; size: -; D: -; DNA: TGTGCCAGCAGCTTTCGTGACCCGGTCGCAGATACGCAGTATTTT; CDR3: CASSFRDPVADTQYF
V: TRBV15; J: TRBJ2-5; size: -; D: TRBD1; DNA: TGTGCCACCAGCAGGGGACAGGAGGAGACCCAGTACTTC; CDR3: CATSRGQEETQYF
V: TRBV5-1; J: TRBJ1-6; size: few; D: -; DNA: TGCGCCAGCAGTCTTCAACCCGGCAGGGTTGATAATTCACCCCTCCACTTT; CDR3: CASSLQPGRVDNSPLHF
V: TRBV7-9; J: TRBJ1-1; size: -; D: -; DNA: TGTGCCAGCAGCTTAGGATACGGGGAGGGGATGAACACTGAAGCTTTCTTT; CDR3: CASSLGYGEGMNTEAFF
V: TRBV28; J: TRBJ1-1; size: few; D: -; DNA: TGTGCCAGCAGTTTAAGTATGAGGGGCACTGAAGCTTTCTTT; CDR3: CASSLSMRGTEAFF
V: TRBV14; J: TRBJ1-1; size: -; D: TRBD1; DNA: TGTGCCAGCAGCCCGACCGGGACAGGGGGCTGGGACACTGAAGCTTTCTTT; CDR3: CASSPTGTGGWDTEAFF
V: TRBV6-6; J: TRBJ1-4; size: -; D: TRBD1; DNA: TGTGCCAGCAGTTACTCGGGACAGATTAATGAAAAACTGTTTTTT; CDR3: CASSYSGQINEKLFF
V: TRBV10-2; J: TRBJ2-5; size: -; D: -; DNA: TGCGCCAGCAGTGAGTCAGGGGTCAGTCAAGAGACCCAGTACTTC; CDR3: CASSESGVSQETQYF
V: TRBV6-2/TRBV6-3; J: TRBJ1-1; size: -; D: -; DNA: TGTGCCAGCAGTTACAGGTTACGTTTGGGCCTTAACACTGAAGCTTTCTTT; CDR3: CASSYRLRLGLNTEAFF
V: TRBV6-1; J: TRBJ1-2; size: -; D: -; DNA: TGTGCCAGCAGTGAAGCCGGACGGACCTATGGCTACACCTTC; CDR3: CASSEAGRTYGYTF
V: TRBV7-3; J: TRBJ2-5; size: -; D: -; DNA: TGTGCCAGCAGCCCGTCAGGGGCGGACACGGGTGCCCAGTACTTC; CDR3: CASSPSGADTGAQYF
V: TRBV11-3; J: TRBJ2-1; size: -; D: -; DNA: TGTGCCAGCAGCTTAGATGGCGAGCAGTTCTTC; CDR3: CASSLDGEQFF
V: TRBV6-4; J: TRBJ2-2; size: -; D: -; DNA: TGTGCCAGCAGTGACCGGCTTTTGAATCGCCCGAACACCGGGGAGCTGTTTTTT; CDR3: CASSDRLLNRPNTGELFF